A selection of T cell receptor beta chains follows, all from one sample in a study of cytotoxic CD8 clonotypes in ibrutinib-treated CLL. Only in-frame clones appear in the TCRdb table, and some are missing; sequencing was by immunoSEQ multiplex PCR. The sample consists of 160,000 or so clones, approximately 90% of them appearing once. This specimen consisted of PBMCs, obtained at disease progression, from a patient treated with ibrutinib. These TCRs come from a human donor with chronic lymphocytic leukemia. Both conserved end residues are part of each CDR3. A D gene is named only where the DNA matches it firmly. The listing skips clone size in some rows; elsewhere it reads once, few, many or a size class.

D: TRBD1
V: TRBV19
J: TRBJ2-5
size: NA
DNA: TGTGCCAGTAGTATCGCACAGGGGGCAGGGGAGACCCAGTACTTC
CDR3: CASSIAQGAGETQYF

D: NA
V: TRBV2
J: TRBJ1-5
size: few
DNA: TGTGCCAGCAGTGCTACAGGGTCCCAAGGTGAGCCCCAGCATTTT
CDR3: CASSATGSQGEPQHF

D: NA
V: TRBV6-5
J: TRBJ2-7
size: once
DNA: TGTGCCAGCAGTTACTCAGCCGGCCGCAGCTCCTACGAGCAGTACTTC
CDR3: CASSYSAGRSSYEQYF

D: TRBD2
V: TRBV27
J: TRBJ2-1
size: NA
DNA: TGTGCCAGCGGGCTAATTCGGGGGCTAGCGGGAGGCAATGAGCAGTTCTTC
CDR3: CASGLIRGLAGGNEQFF

D: TRBD1
V: TRBV28
J: TRBJ1-2
size: NA
DNA: TGTGCCATCCCGGGGGGCAGGGGGCGCGTTTCTGGCTACACCTTC
CDR3: CAIPGGRGRVSGYTF

D: NA
V: TRBV11-2
J: TRBJ2-1
size: NA
DNA: TGTGCCAGCAGCTCTAGAGCGACACACTCCTACAATGAGCAGTTCTTC
CDR3: CASSSRATHSYNEQFF

D: TRBD2
V: TRBV19
J: TRBJ2-1
size: NA
DNA: TGTGCCACCACCAAGGGGCTAGCGGGAATCTCCTACAATGAGCAGTTCTTC
CDR3: CATTKGLAGISYNEQFF

D: NA
V: TRBV6-1
J: TRBJ1-5
size: NA
DNA: TGTGCCAGCAGTCCTCGACGCATTAGCAATCAGCCCCAGCATTTT
CDR3: CASSPRRISNQPQHF

D: TRBD2
V: TRBV28
J: TRBJ2-7
size: NA
DNA: TGTGCCAGCACCATTGGGACTAAGCAGTACTTC
CDR3: CASTIGTKQYF

D: TRBD1
V: TRBV6-6
J: TRBJ1-1
size: NA
DNA: TGTGCCAGCAGTTACGGACAGGGTGGCACTGAAGCTTTCTTT
CDR3: CASSYGQGGTEAFF

D: TRBD2
V: TRBV5-8
J: TRBJ2-5
size: NA
DNA: TGTGCCAGCAGCTTGGGACTAGCGGGAGAAGAGACCCAGTACTTC
CDR3: CASSLGLAGEETQYF

D: TRBD1
V: TRBV19
J: TRBJ2-7
size: NA
DNA: TGTGCCAGTAGTATTTCGGGGACAGGCATTTACGAGCAGTACTTC
CDR3: CASSISGTGIYEQYF

D: NA
V: TRBV5-6
J: TRBJ2-7
size: NA
DNA: TGTGCCAGCAGCTTGGAGCCCTACGAGCAGTACTTC
CDR3: CASSLEPYEQYF

D: TRBD2
V: TRBV7-9
J: TRBJ2-7
size: NA
DNA: TGTGCCAGCAGCCGACTAGCGGGAGCGGGCGAGCAGTACTTC
CDR3: CASSRLAGAGEQYF

D: NA
V: TRBV7-8
J: TRBJ2-5
size: NA
DNA: TGTGCCAGCAGCTATCACAGAACAAGAGAGACCCAGTACTTC
CDR3: CASSYHRTRETQYF

D: NA
V: TRBV9
J: TRBJ2-3
size: NA
DNA: TGTGCCAGCAGCGCGGTCACAGATACGCAGTATTTT
CDR3: CASSAVTDTQYF

D: NA
V: TRBV7-9
J: TRBJ2-7
size: NA
DNA: TGTGCCAGCAGCCCTGAAACGGTCTCTCCCTACGAGCAGTACTTC
CDR3: CASSPETVSPYEQYF

D: TRBD2
V: TRBV19
J: TRBJ2-7
size: NA
DNA: TGTGCCAGTAGTTTTGGGGGAGGGGCTGATCTGTACGAGCAGTACTTC
CDR3: CASSFGGGADLYEQYF

D: NA
V: TRBV9
J: TRBJ2-5
size: NA
DNA: TGTGCCAGCAGCCCACCGGTCGGGGCCCAGTACTTC
CDR3: CASSPPVGAQYF

D: NA
V: TRBV19
J: TRBJ1-5
size: once
DNA: TGTGCCAGTAGGGTAGGGCAGACCAATCAGCCCCAGCATTTT
CDR3: CASRVGQTNQPQHF

D: NA
V: TRBV28
J: TRBJ2-5
size: NA
DNA: TGTGCCAGCAGGATAACATCCCGACTAAACCAAGAGACCCAGTACTTC
CDR3: CASRITSRLNQETQYF

D: TRBD2
V: TRBV7-8
J: TRBJ2-7
size: NA
DNA: TGTGCCAGCAGCCCGCGGGGACTAGCGGTGACTGGAGAGCAGTACTTC
CDR3: CASSPRGLAVTGEQYF

D: NA
V: TRBV9
J: TRBJ2-3
size: once
DNA: TGTGCCAGCAGCGTAGTATCTCAAGGGTCAGATACGCAGTATTTT
CDR3: CASSVVSQGSDTQYF

D: TRBD2
V: TRBV7-3
J: TRBJ2-1
size: NA
DNA: TGTGCCAGCAGCTCCCTGGGGGGGACTAGCGGGAGATACAATGAGCAGTTCTTC
CDR3: CASSSLGGTSGRYNEQFF

D: NA
V: TRBV6-5
J: TRBJ2-3
size: once
DNA: TGTGCCAGCAGTTACCACCAACAGGGAAGCACAGATACGCAGTATTTT
CDR3: CASSYHQQGSTDTQYF

D: TRBD1
V: TRBV29-1
J: TRBJ2-1
size: NA
DNA: TGCAGCGTTGCACCAGGGGGTGGTGAGCAGTTCTTC
CDR3: CSVAPGGGEQFF